This T cell receptor (beta chain) emerged from a study of cytomegalovirus exposure and HLA in healthy donors (dated by TCRdb to the late 2010s). For the study in its entirety: An earlier analysis of 587 of the donors reported roughly 300 Gb of sequence data and 117 million unique TCR beta sequences obtained from around 170 million T cells. About 300 gigabases of sequencing data and around 87 million unique TCR sequences were included in an early release covering around 600 HLA-typed donors. Of the roughly 390 genotyped donors, approximately 82% fell in the genetic ancestry cluster associated with self-reported Caucasian donors. The aim of the study was to test whether cataloging public T cell receptors could identify signatures of past pathogen exposure. The study profiled the T cell repertoires of hundreds of subjects by immunosequencing and related them to cytomegalovirus serostatus. A separate validation cohort of 90 to 150 different subjects was used in addition to the 666-subject first cohort. To predict cytomegalovirus infection status, the study combined high-throughput TCR immunosequencing, statistical association of individual TCRs with disease status, and machine learning. In a later analysis, previously published TCR beta repertoires from some 640 donors were re-analyzed and high-resolution HLA genotyping was added so that TCR occurrence patterns could be studied. The later analysis used no new phenotypic data to find candidate immune exposures, relying instead on TCR beta sequences and their occurrence across donors. To decide whether each TCR beta V gene segment behaved as functional or pseudogenic, an earlier analysis of some 600 of the donors relied on high-throughput TCR beta sequencing. Donor age, sex, ethnicity and CMV serostatus were collected together with the repertoire data. In a later genetic analysis, genome-wide SNP genotypes for about three fifths of the roughly 670 donors were used, and that subset was treated as a discovery cohort. All discovery cohort repertoires had been generated using a single sequencing platform. HLA typing covered class I and class II loci at four-digit resolution. The number of typed donors differed by locus: about 629-630 for A, B, C, DRB1 and DQB1; 500 to 550 for DQA1; approximately 600 for DPA1; and 400 to 480 for DPB1. Because of strong linkage in the cohort, five DR-DQ haplotypes were treated as single units for association and clustering. Among roughly 400 genotyped donors of the cohort, an average of approximately 230,000 unique TCR beta nucleotide sequences were sequenced per donor, roughly 20% of them non-productive. Summary of the overall study and its limitations: Roughly uniform sequencing depth across donors was assumed in presence/absence analyses, although this assumption may not hold. A later genetic analysis reported fewer N-insertions in productive TCRs among donors in an Asian-associated ancestry cluster than the roughly 650-donor mean. Across donors, most TCR sequences were observed very rarely, whereas some public TCRs were present in many individuals. In a later analysis, HLA-associated TCR beta chains showed more clonal expansion and lower generation probabilities than non-associated chains that were equally common. Assigning TCR associations to individual alleles was difficult when HLA alleles, especially DR and DQ, strongly co-occurred. In both the original and validation cohorts, the classifier was reported to diagnose cytomegalovirus status with high specificity and sensitivity. At a false discovery rate of 0.05, a later analysis linked 16,951 TCR beta sequences to specific HLA alleles. It was suggested by the authors that the approach could potentially be generalized to other disease states and immunological phenotypes. For the cohort, immune exposure information was limited to CMV serostatus. Correlated functional status among segregating V segments might be attributable to linkage disequilibrium, but an unknown experimental factor could not be ruled out. According to a later analysis, TCR association rates differed among HLA loci, with DRB1 alleles showing the most associated TCRs and HLA-C alleles showing the fewest. A total of around 150 TCR beta chains were listed by the study as associated with cytomegalovirus. Several of the top co-occurrence clusters appeared to be linked to parvovirus B19, influenza, CMV and Epstein-Barr virus, according to a later analysis. Because HLA typing was unavailable for some donors at each locus, only the typed subset was used in association tests. Broadly in line with IMGT annotations, most TCR beta V segments showed up in productive rearrangements about 90% or about 30% of the time in an earlier analysis of roughly 590 of the donors. Because counts were too low, under 20 rarely observed V segments, including chromosome 9 orphons, were left out of the earlier analysis of approximately 580 of the donors. V-gene and J-gene trimming of TCR beta chains was associated with a missense DCLRE1C variant in a later genetic analysis, and the association was replicated in an independent cohort. A group of highly shared sequence variants was considered likely to be a technical artifact of the sequencing pipeline. A further reported finding was that TCR beta sequences accurately predicted the HLA-A and HLA-B alleles for most subjects in the first cohort. In vitro tests confirmed that a few of the cytomegalovirus-associated TCR beta chains recognize cytomegalovirus antigens. The cohort was sequenced for TCR beta chains only, and without alpha or paired-chain data the features that could be detected were limited. In a later analysis, most CMV-associated TCR beta chains were found to appear HLA-restricted, with HLA associations seemingly driven largely by CMV exposure.

The cohort consisted of approximately 690 healthy bone marrow donors. All cohort members were sampled while nominally healthy, although unrecorded immune exposures were likely present. The donor tested CMV seropositive and was one of the 289 seropositive cohort members. Each donor provided a peripheral blood sample, and peripheral blood mononuclear cells were used for TCR beta sequencing. Genomic DNA was extracted from the blood cell samples with the Qiagen DNeasy Blood Extraction Kit. A remark on this clone: The clone's antigen remains unknown. No much larger clone is present one base from it, and per-base qualities are unavailable.

The library was made by the immunoSEQ multiplex PCR assay. The multiplex PCR relied on a mix of 60 forward primers for TCR Vbeta segments and 13 reverse primers for TCR Jbeta segments. Amplification of the CDR3 region of rearranged TCR beta genes was performed with a multiplex PCR assay on genomic DNA. On the Illumina HiSeq System, the amplified TCR beta libraries were sequenced as 87-base-pair reads. As for how the authors treated the data: In a later analysis, some 80 million unique TCR beta chains were counted across the 690 or so repertoires, and around 11 million of these chains were shared by at least two donors. To remove PCR and sequencing errors, raw reads were error-corrected and collapsed into unique sequences using a nearest-neighbor algorithm that merged closely related sequences. To assign V, D and J gene segments, CDR3 sequences were aligned to IMGT reference sequences. For a sequence to be retained, a match of at least six nucleotides was required to both a V gene segment and a J gene segment. Rearrangements were classified as productive when the CDR3 lacked stop codons and remained in frame with V and J, and all other rearrangements were classified as non-productive. Following IMGT convention, CDR3 was defined as the stretch from the second conserved V-encoded cysteine to the conserved J-encoded phenylalanine. The earlier analysis of some 550 of the donors excluded any sequence lacking an unambiguous match to a single V gene segment. In an earlier analysis of approximately 590 of the donors, V segments were called functional above 56.7% productive rearrangements and were called segregating when the between-donor standard deviation exceeded 5%. A statistical classification framework was built to diagnose cytomegalovirus status from the catalog of TCR beta chain sequences. In a later analysis, V and J genes were assigned by comparing TCR nucleotide sequences against IMGT/GENE-DB human TR gene sequences. In a later analysis, CDR3 sequences and most-parsimonious VDJ recombination scenarios were assigned using the TCRdist pipeline. A later analysis defined each TCR beta chain by its CDR3 amino acid sequence plus V-gene family, and excluded reads lacking a unique V-gene family. To address suspected cross-contamination and a sequencing artifact, a later analysis removed 550 to 750 highly shared, low-generation-probability nucleotide sequences. For each public chain, a later analysis derived a clonal expansion index from normalized ranks of inferred template counts within each repertoire. Generation probabilities in a later analysis came from a VDJ recombination model fitted to out-of-frame rearrangements, and those results were checked against IGoR. Hypergeometric tests were used in a later analysis to score TCR-TCR, TCR-HLA and TCR-CMV co-occurrence, with a repertoire-size bias correction applied to the TCR pairs. To estimate false discovery rates, a later analysis permuted the HLA or CMV assignments 20 times. In a later analysis, co-occurring TCRs were grouped with DBSCAN, and TCRdist sequence similarity was added when clustering was performed within HLA-allele-positive subsets. Repertoires with fewer than 30,000 or more than 120,000 public chains, plus five repertoires with anomalous nucleotide sharing, were excluded from co-occurrence clustering. The clones in this table, taken by TCRdb from immuneACCESS, are in-frame only. Not every clone is retained; where verified, under half of the shortfall comes from an unresolved V gene, and the cause of the rest is unknown. The V and J calls and clone size come from that table; D and trimming were worked out from the DNA. In all, the sample holds some 110,000 clones, and 74% of those were seen once. 11% of the sample goes to the ten largest clones.

The sequence was collected from a woman in her fifties or sixties in good health and CMV-seropositive. Sequencing input: PBMCs.

The CDR3 protein sequence reads: CASSPLAGGPTDTQYF. The nucleotide sequence reads as follows: TGTGCCAGCTCACCTTTAGCGGGGGGGCCGACAGATACGCAGTATTTT. The chain uses TRBV18 and TRBJ2-3, with 11 bases matching TRBD2. Looking up the germline V gene yields CDR1 KGHSH and CDR2 LQKENI. The CDR3 has 16 amino acids, counting the end cysteine and phenylalanine. Kept here is only the CDR3 DNA, which spans 48 bases and is read in frame from base 1. At the junction V is shortened by 3 bases and J by 3 bases; bases outside the gene matches: 5. Outside the CDR3, residues come from the reference TRBV18 and TRBJ2-3 proteins, so the full variable domain is: NAGVMQNPRHLVRRRGQEARLRCSPMKGHSHVYWYRQLPEEGLKFMVYLQKENIIDESGMPKERFSAEFPKEGPSILRIQQVVRGDSAAYFCASSPLAGGPTDTQYFGPGTRLTVL.